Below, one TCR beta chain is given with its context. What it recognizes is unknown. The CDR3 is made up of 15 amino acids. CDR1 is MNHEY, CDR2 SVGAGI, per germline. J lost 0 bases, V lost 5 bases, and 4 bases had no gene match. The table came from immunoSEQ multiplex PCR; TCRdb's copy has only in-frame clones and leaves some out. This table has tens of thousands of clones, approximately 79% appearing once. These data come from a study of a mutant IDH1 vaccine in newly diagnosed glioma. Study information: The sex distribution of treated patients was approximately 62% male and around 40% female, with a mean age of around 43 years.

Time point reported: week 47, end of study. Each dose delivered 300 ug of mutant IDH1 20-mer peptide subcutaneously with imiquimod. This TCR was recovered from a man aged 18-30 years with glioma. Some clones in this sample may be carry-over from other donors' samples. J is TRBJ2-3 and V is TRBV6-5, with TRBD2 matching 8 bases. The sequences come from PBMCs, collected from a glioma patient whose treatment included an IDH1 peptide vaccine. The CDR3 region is CASSSGGSSTDTQYF. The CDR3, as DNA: TGTGCCAGCAGTAGCGGGGGATCTAGCACAGATACGCAGTATTTT.